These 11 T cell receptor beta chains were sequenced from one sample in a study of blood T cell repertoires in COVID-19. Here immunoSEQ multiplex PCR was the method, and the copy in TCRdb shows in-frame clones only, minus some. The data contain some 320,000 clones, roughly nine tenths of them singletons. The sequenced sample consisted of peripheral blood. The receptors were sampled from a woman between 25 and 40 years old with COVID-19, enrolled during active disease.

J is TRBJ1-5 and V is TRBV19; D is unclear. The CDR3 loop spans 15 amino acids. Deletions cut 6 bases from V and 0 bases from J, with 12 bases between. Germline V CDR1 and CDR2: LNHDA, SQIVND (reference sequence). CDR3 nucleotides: TGTGCCAGTAGCCGACGGGGTGTTAGCAATCAGCCCCAGCATTTT. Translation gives CASSRRGVSNQPQHF.

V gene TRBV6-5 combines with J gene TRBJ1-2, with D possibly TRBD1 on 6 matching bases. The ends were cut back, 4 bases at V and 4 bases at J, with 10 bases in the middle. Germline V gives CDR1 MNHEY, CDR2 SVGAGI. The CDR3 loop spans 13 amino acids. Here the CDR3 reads CASSSTGSYGYTF. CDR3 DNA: TGTGCCAGCAGTTCAACAGGGAGCTATGGCTACACCTTC.

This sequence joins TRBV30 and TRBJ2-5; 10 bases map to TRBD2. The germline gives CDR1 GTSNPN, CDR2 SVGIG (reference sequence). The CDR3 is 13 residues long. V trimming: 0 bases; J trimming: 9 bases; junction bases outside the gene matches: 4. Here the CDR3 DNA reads TGTGCCTGGAGTGTACGTCTAGCGGGGGCCCAGTACTTC. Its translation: CAWSVRLAGAQYF.

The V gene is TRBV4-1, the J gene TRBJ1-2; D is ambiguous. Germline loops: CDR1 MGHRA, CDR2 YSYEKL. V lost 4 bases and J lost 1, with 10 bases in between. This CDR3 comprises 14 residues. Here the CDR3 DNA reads TGCGCCAGCAGCCCTCGGACTCTTAACTATGGCTACACCTTC. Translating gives CASSPRTLNYGYTF.

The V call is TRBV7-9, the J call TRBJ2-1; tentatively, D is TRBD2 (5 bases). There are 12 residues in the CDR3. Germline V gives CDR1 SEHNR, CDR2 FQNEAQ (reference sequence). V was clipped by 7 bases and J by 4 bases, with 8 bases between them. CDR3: CASTSGYNEQFF. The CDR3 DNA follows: TGTGCCAGCACCTCGGGGTACAATGAGCAGTTCTTC.

CDR3 loop: CASSGLAGEVNEQFF. In nucleotides, the CDR3 is TGCGCCAGCAGCGGACTAGCGGGGGAGGTAAATGAGCAGTTCTTC. The rearrangement links TRBV4-1 to TRBJ2-1; 13 bases map to TRBD2. This CDR3 spans 15 amino acids. The V and J ends lost 5 bases and 7 bases, in that order; junction bases with no gene match: 5. CDR1 MGHRA and CDR2 YSYEKL come from the germline V gene.

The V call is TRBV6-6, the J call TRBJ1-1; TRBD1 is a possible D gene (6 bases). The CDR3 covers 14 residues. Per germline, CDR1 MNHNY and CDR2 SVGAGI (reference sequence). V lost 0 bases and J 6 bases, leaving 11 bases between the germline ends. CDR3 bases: TGTGCCAGCAGTTACTCAGGACAGCTCGCTGAAGCTTTCTTT. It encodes CASSYSGQLAEAFF.

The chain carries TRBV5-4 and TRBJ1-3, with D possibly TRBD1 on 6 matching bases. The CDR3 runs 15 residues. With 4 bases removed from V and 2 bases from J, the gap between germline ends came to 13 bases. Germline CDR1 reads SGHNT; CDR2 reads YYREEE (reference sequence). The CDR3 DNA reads TGTGCCAGCAGCCGATCAGGGGTTACTGGAAACACCATATATTTT. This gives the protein CASSRSGVTGNTIYF.

This chain's CDR3 is CASSFGVYYGYTF. The CDR3 nucleotides are TGTGCCAGCAGTTTCGGGGTGTACTATGGCTACACCTTC. The chain carries TRBV28 and TRBJ1-2; D call uncertain. Germline CDR1 reads MDHEN; CDR2 reads SYDVKM. V was trimmed by 3 bases and J by 3 bases, leaving 8 bases between them. The CDR3 runs to 13 residues.

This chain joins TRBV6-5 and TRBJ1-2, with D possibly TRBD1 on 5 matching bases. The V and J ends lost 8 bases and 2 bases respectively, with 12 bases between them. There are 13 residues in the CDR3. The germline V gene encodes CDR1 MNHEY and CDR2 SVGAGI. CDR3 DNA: TGTGCCAGCGGCGCAGGGAACAACTATGGCTACACCTTC. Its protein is CASGAGNNYGYTF.

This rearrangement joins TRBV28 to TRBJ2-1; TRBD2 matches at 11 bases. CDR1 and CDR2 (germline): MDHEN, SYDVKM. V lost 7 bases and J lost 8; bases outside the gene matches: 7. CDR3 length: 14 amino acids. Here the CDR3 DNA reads TGTGCCAGCAAGAATAGCGGGGGGGCCGATGAGCAGTTCTTC. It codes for CASKNSGGADEQFF.